This T cell receptor beta chain was observed in a study of shared clonotypes between healthy human individuals. CDR1 SGHRS and CDR2 YFSETQ come from the germline V gene. CDR3 length: 16 residues. Trimming cost V 4 bases and J 6 bases; bases outside gene matches: 13. Notes on the study in general: Depth of sequencing was expected to influence donor clonotype sharing.

Sorted-subset replicate PCR reactions were performed with about 200 ng DNA, corresponding to roughly 30,000 T cell genomes. Produced via immunoSEQ multiplex PCR; TCRdb's table is partial and in-frame only. Among around 1.1 million clones listed, approximately 80% were seen once. A note on this clone: Its specificity is not known.

The sequence derives from a young man in good health. Some clones in this sample may be carry-over from other donors' samples. The sample taken for sequencing was memory CD4+ T cells from PBMCs. Specified subset: CD45RA-negative fraction. The chain employs TRBV5-1 and TRBJ2-3; 8 bases map to TRBD2. The CDR3 loop is CASSAGLVVQMDTQYF. CDR3 nucleotide sequence: TGCGCCAGCAGCGCGGGACTAGTAGTTCAGATGGATACGCAGTATTTT.